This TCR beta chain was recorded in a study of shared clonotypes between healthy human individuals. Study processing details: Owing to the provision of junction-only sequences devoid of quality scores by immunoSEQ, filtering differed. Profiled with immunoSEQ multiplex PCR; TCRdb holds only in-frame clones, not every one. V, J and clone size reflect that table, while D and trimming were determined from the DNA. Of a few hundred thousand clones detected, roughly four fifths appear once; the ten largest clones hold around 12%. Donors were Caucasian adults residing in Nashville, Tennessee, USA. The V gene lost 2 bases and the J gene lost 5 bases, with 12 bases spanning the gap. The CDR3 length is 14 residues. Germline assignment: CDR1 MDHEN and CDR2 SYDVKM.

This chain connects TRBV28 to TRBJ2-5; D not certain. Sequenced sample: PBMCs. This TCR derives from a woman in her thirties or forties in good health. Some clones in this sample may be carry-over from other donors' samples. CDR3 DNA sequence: TGTGCCAGCAGTTTAATCGGGTCTCGGGAGACCCAGTACTTC. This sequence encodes CASSLIGSRETQYF.